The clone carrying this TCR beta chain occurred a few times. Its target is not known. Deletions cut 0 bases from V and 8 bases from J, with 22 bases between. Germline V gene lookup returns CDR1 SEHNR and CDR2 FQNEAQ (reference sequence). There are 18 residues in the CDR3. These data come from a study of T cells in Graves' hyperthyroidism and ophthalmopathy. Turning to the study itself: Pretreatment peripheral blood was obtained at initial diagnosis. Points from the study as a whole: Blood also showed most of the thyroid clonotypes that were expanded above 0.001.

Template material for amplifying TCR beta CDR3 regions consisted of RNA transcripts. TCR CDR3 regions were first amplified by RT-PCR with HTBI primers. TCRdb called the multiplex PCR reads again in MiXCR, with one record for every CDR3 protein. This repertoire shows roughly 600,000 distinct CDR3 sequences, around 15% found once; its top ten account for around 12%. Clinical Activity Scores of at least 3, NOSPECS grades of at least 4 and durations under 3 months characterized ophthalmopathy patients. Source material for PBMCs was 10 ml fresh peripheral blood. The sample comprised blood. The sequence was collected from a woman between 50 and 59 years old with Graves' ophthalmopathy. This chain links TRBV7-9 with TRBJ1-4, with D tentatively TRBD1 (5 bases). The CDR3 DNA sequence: TGTGCCAGCAGCTTAGCGGTGCGTCCGAAACCTGAGGGGGAAAAACTGTTTTTT. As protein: CASSLAVRPKPEGEKLFF.